Following are 28 T cell receptor beta chains from one sample sequenced in a study of blood T cells in healthy people across ages. Alongside a J-beta primer mix, a sample-barcoded 5' primer served in a second PCR lasting about 7 to 11 cycles. TCRdb re-derived calls from the 5' RACE reads in MiXCR, one entry per CDR3 protein. The data contain about 1.7 million distinct CDR3 sequences, over 25% of them singletons. Sequenced material: blood. These receptors were obtained from a woman in her twenties or thirties in good health.

The chain recombines TRBV11-1 with TRBJ2-7, with D possibly TRBD1 on 5 matching bases. CDR1 is SGHAT and CDR2 is FQDESV in the germline V gene (reference sequence). CDR3 size: 14 residues. V was clipped by 5 bases and J by 5 bases, with 16 bases between them. The CDR3 here is CASSVREVPDEQYF. The CDR3 region has the DNA TGTGCCAGCAGCGTCAGGGAAGTACCCGACGAGCAGTACTTC.

The V and J genes are TRBV20-1 and TRBJ2-3; D call uncertain. CDR1 and CDR2 (germline): DFQATT, SNEGSKA (reference sequence). CDR3 length equals 14 residues. The V end was cut by 0 bases, the J end by 1 base, with 8 bases between. This CDR3 is CSAREVSGTDTQYF. The CDR3 nucleotides are TGCAGTGCTAGAGAGGTCTCGGGCACAGATACGCAGTATTTT.

The chain couples TRBV2 to TRBJ1-5; possible D gene TRBD1, 5 bases. V gave up 4 bases and J gave up 4 bases, with 14 bases separating them. The CDR3 runs to 15 residues. Germline assignment: CDR1 SNHLY and CDR2 FYNNEI. CDR3: CASSGTTVPNQPQHF. The CDR3 DNA is TGTGCCAGCAGTGGGACAACGGTACCTAATCAGCCCCAGCATTTT.

This clonotype was found a few times. This chain connects TRBV12-3 or TRBV12-4 to TRBJ2-3; D possibly matches TRBD1 or TRBD2 (5 bases each). CDR3 size: 15 residues. The V gene lost 10 bases and the J gene lost 0 bases, with 17 bases spanning the gap. CDR3 sequence reads: CAIQGVTSSTDTQYF. In DNA, the CDR3 is TGTGCCATCCAGGGAGTGACTTCTAGCACAGATACGCAGTATTTT.

This clonotype was seen ten or more times. The V and J genes are TRBV27 and TRBJ2-7; 9 nucleotides match TRBD1. Germline V CDR1 and CDR2: MNHEY, SMNVEV (reference sequence). Losses at the gene ends were 5 bases for V and 5 bases for J; bases not matched to a gene: 7. The CDR3 covers 14 residues. The CDR3 region has the DNA TGTGCCAGCAGTCACCGGGACAGGGACCACGAGCAGTACTTC. Translated, it gives CASSHRDRDHEQYF.

This chain joins TRBV7-2 and TRBJ2-6; TRBD2 matches at 9 bases. The CDR3 covers 17 residues. Trimming removed 4 bases from V and 0 bases from J; junction bases left unmatched: 4. CDR1 and CDR2 from the germline V gene are SGHTA and FQGNSA. The CDR3 protein is CASSSRLADSGANVLTF. CDR3 bases: TGTGCCAGCAGCTCACGACTAGCGGACTCTGGGGCCAACGTCCTGACTTTC.

The chain is built from TRBV5-1 and TRBJ2-3; TRBD2 agrees at 9 bases. V shed 0 bases and J 5 bases; nucleotides not matched to a gene: 7. CDR3 size: 16 residues. The germline CDR1 and CDR2 sequences are SGHRS and YFSETQ. The CDR3 nucleotides read TGCGCCAGCAGCTTGGCGGTTGAAGCGGGAGGAGATACGCAGTATTTT. This encodes CASSLAVEAGGDTQYF.

In this sample, this clonotype turned up a few times. The chain is built from TRBV4-2 and TRBJ1-4; 7 bases align to TRBD1. The germline CDR1 and CDR2 sequences are LGHNA and YNFKEQ. V dropped 0 bases and J dropped 13; count of bases not matched to a gene: 11. This CDR3 region has 15 residues. This chain's CDR3 is CASSQDLGQAVGLFF. In nucleotides, the CDR3 is TGTGCCAGCAGCCAAGATCTCGGACAGGCAGTAGGACTGTTTTTT.

The CDR3: CASSPSPAGTGEAFF. Written as DNA, the CDR3 is TGTGCCAGCAGCCCTAGCCCCGCCGGGACCGGTGAAGCTTTCTTT. The gene calls are TRBV12-3 or TRBV12-4 and TRBJ1-1; D might be TRBD1 (5 bases). V gave up 6 bases and J gave up 7 bases, with 21 bases separating them. The CDR3 spans 15 residues.

As to this clonotype: The junction departs from germline at one end; a sequencing error may be responsible. The genes are TRBV28 and TRBJ1-2; TRBD1 is a possible D gene (6 bases). Germline loops: CDR1 MDHEN, CDR2 SYDVKM. CDR3 size: 14 residues. As DNA, the CDR3 is TGTGCCAGCAGATCGCCGACAGGCGGCTATGGCTGCACCTTC. Encoded protein: CASRSPTGGYGCTF.

The V gene is TRBV5-1, the J gene TRBJ2-3; the match to TRBD2 covers 12 bases. This CDR3 spans 17 amino acids. Germline V lookup: CDR1 SGHRS, CDR2 YFSETQ. V shed 1 base, J shed 3 bases, and the junction held 6 bases outside the gene matches. The CDR3 sequence: CASSLFASGGGTDTQYF. DNA of the CDR3: TGCGCCAGCAGCTTGTTTGCTAGCGGGGGGGGAACAGATACGCAGTATTTT.

This clonotype has a handful of counts. The J gene is TRBJ2-1, the V gene TRBV5-1; 7 nucleotides line up with TRBD1. Germline CDR1 SGHRS, CDR2 YFSETQ. The CDR3 runs to 16 residues. With 4 bases clipped from V and 7 bases from J, the junction kept 14 bases outside the gene matches. CDR3 coding DNA: TGCGCCAGCAGCGTTAATCCGGGTCCGACAGGGAATGAGCAGTTCTTC. Its translation: CASSVNPGPTGNEQFF.

Ten or more counts support this clonotype. The chain uses TRBV20-1 and TRBJ2-7, with TRBD1 matching over 7 bases. After removal of 5 bases from V and 0 bases from J, the junction contained 10 bases not matched to a gene. This CDR3 has 15 residues. CDR1 and CDR2 (germline): DFQATT, SNEGSKA (reference sequence). The CDR3 nucleotides read TGCAGTGCTTCTCTCGACGGGACAGTCTCCTACGAGCAGTACTTC. Amino acid sequence: CSASLDGTVSYEQYF.

This clonotype showed up just a few times. This chain connects TRBV6-1 to TRBJ1-5, with a weak D call TRBD1 (6 bases). CDR1 is MNHNS and CDR2 is SASEGT in the germline V gene. V was shortened by 6 bases and J by 8 bases, with 17 bases between the two germline ends. This CDR3 contains 14 residues. The CDR3 here is CASRHREIEEPQHF. Written as DNA, the CDR3 is TGTGCCAGCAGACACAGGGAAATCGAGGAGCCCCAGCATTTT.

A note on this clonotype: One end of the junction does not line up with germline, which may come from a read error. The chain is built from TRBV27 and TRBJ1-1; D is unresolved. The CDR3 spans 12 residues. Per germline, CDR1 MNHEY and CDR2 SMNVEV (reference sequence). The CDR3 loop is CAGSFGNTEAFF. In DNA form, the CDR3 reads TGTGCCGGCAGTTTTGGGAACACTGAAGCTTTCTTT.

This chain connects TRBV11-2 to TRBJ2-1, with TRBD1 matching over 7 bases. After removal of 1 base from V and 7 bases from J, the junction contained 10 bases not matched to a gene. The germline V gene encodes CDR1 SGHAT and CDR2 FQNNGV. The CDR3 sequence is 16 residues long. The CDR3 spells CASSLGPPDRRNEQFF. The CDR3, as DNA: TGTGCCAGCAGCTTAGGCCCTCCGGACAGGAGGAATGAGCAGTTCTTC. Combining the CDR3 with reference TRBV11-2 and TRBJ2-1 gives the whole variable domain EAGVAQSPRYKIIEKRQSVAFWCNPISGHATLYWYQQILGQGPKLLIQFQNNGVVDDSQLPKDRFSAERLKGVDSTLKIQPAKLEDSAVYLCASSLGPPDRRNEQFFGPGTRLTVL.

This chain joins TRBV6-5 and TRBJ1-5, with 9 bases identical to TRBD1. The CDR3 is 15 residues long. V shed 5 bases and J 5 bases; nucleotides not matched to a gene: 7. Germline-derived CDR1 and CDR2 are MNHEY and SVGAGI. The CDR3 sequence: CASSRGGQGYQPQHF. The CDR3 DNA reads TGTGCCAGCAGTCGGGGGGGACAGGGCTATCAGCCCCAGCATTTT.

The chain is built from TRBV12-3 or TRBV12-4 and TRBJ2-4; D possibly corresponds to TRBD2 (6 bases). Trimming left V 7 bases short and J 13 bases short, with 23 bases between. CDR3 length equals 14 residues. CDR3 sequence reads: CASNDGGPQREQYF. The DNA of the CDR3 is TGTGCCAGCAACGACGGAGGGCCCCAAAGAGAGCAGTACTTC.

Of note for this clonotype: This may be a read error, as it is one base from a much larger clone. The CDR3 DNA follows: TGTGCCACGAGAATGACAGATGCGCAGTATTTT. This sequence encodes CATRMTDAQYF. The genes are TRBV10-3 and TRBJ2-3, with D possibly matching TRBD1 (5 bases). The CDR3 totals 11 residues. Germline assignment: CDR1 ENHRY and CDR2 SYGVKD.

This clonotype was picked up many times. The J gene is TRBJ2-1, the V gene TRBV3-1; 8 positions agree with TRBD2. Trimming took 1 base from V and 11 from J; bases not matched to a gene: 25. The CDR3 spans 20 residues. CDR1 and CDR2 from the germline V gene are LGHDT and YNNKEL (reference sequence). The DNA of the CDR3 is TGTGCCAGCAGCCAAGGCCTACTGGGGCTAGCGGGCTATGGTCTTTTTCAGCAGTTCTTC. It yields the protein CASSQGLLGLAGYGLFQQFF.

This clonotype was observed a few times. V usage is TRBV9 and J usage is TRBJ2-7, with 8 bases identical to TRBD2. The V and J ends lost 4 bases and 2 bases, in that order; junction bases with no gene match: 11. The CDR3 is 16 residues long. The germline V gene has CDR1 SGDLS and CDR2 YYNGEE. The CDR3 bases are TGTGCCAGCAGCCTAAGTAGGACTAGCCAAACCTACGAGCAGTACTTC. It translates to CASSLSRTSQTYEQYF.

This clonotype was counted only a few times. The V call is TRBV28, the J call TRBJ2-7; 7 bases fit TRBD2. Germline V lookup: CDR1 MDHEN, CDR2 SYDVKM. The CDR3 spans 16 residues. Losses at the gene ends were 4 bases for V and 6 bases for J; bases not matched to a gene: 15. The CDR3 loop reads CASSSSGGGGRSEQYF. CDR3 sequence (DNA): TGTGCCAGCAGTTCCTCCGGTGGCGGGGGTCGGAGCGAGCAGTACTTC.

This clonotype was observed a few times. The gene calls are TRBV3-1 and TRBJ2-7; D is undetermined. V lost 11 bases and J 4 bases, leaving 15 bases between the germline ends. Per germline, CDR1 LGHDT and CDR2 YNNKEL (reference sequence). The CDR3 runs to 12 residues. The CDR3 is CAAAGQGYEQYF. CDR3 DNA sequence: TGTGCCGCGGCAGGTCAAGGATACGAGCAGTACTTC.

This clonotype was seen more than once but under ten times. The chain recombines TRBV19 with TRBJ2-1; D remains ambiguous. Germline-derived CDR1 and CDR2 are LNHDA and SQIVND (reference sequence). The ends were cut back, 4 bases at V and 1 base at J, with 11 bases in the middle. CDR3 length equals 15 residues. CDR3 residues: CASSKKQSSYNEQFF. Written as DNA, the CDR3 is TGTGCCAGTAGTAAAAAGCAAAGTTCCTACAATGAGCAGTTCTTC.

The sample holds a few counts of this clonotype. The rearrangement joins TRBV27 to TRBJ1-2; TRBD1 matches at 8 bases. The CDR3 has 14 residues. Unmatched junction bases numbered 11, after V lost 6 bases and J lost 8 bases. Germline CDR1 is MNHEY and CDR2 is SMNVEV (reference sequence). In DNA form, the CDR3 reads TGTGCCAGCAGCACTCGGACAGGGCAGGGGGGCTACACCTTC. This encodes CASSTRTGQGGYTF.

Worth noting for this clonotype: A read error may be the cause here, since a much bigger clone is one base away. The chain carries TRBV6-1 and TRBJ2-7; D not resolved. Looked up from germline, CDR1 is MNHNS and CDR2 is SASEGT. The CDR3 contains 14 residues. This CDR3 reads CVSSEPTWSQEQYF. The CDR3 DNA reads TGTGTCAGCAGTGAACCGACATGGTCCCAAGAGCAGTACTTC.

This clonotype occurred once. The chain uses TRBV5-1 and TRBJ2-5; D gene ambiguous. The end of the DNA is better explained by TRBJ2-7, so the J call may be wrong. The length of the CDR3 is 14 residues. Per the germline V gene, CDR1 is SGHRS and CDR2 is YFSETQ. As DNA, the CDR3 is TGCGCCAGCAGCTGGGATGTATCTACCTACGAGCAGTACTTC. Translation: CASSWDVSTYEQYF.

As regards this clonotype: A clone one base away is much larger, so this may be a read error. The chain carries TRBV27 and TRBJ1-5; D is ambiguous. CDR1 and CDR2 from the germline V gene are MNHEY and SMNVEV (reference sequence). This CDR3 region has 13 residues. In DNA, the CDR3 is TGTGCCAACAGTCTCAGACAATATCAGCCCCAGCATTTT. This encodes CANSLRQYQPQHF.